This T cell receptor beta chain is drawn from a study of OX40 agonist ivuxolimab in advanced cancers. Study information: Ivuxolimab, which patients received intravenously every 2 weeks, was dosed at 0.01 to 10 mg/kg. Regarding the study as a whole: CD4+ and CD8+ blood T cells expanded clonally by week 6 at 0.1 to 3.0 mg/kg.

The assay was immunoSEQ multiplex PCR, and TCRdb's table has in-frame clones only and misses some. The profile covers 29,000 or so clones, with about nine tenths appearing a single time and roughly a tenth taken by the ten largest. Concerning this clone: Its antigen remains unidentified.

CDR3 length: 16 residues. Per the germline V gene, CDR1 is MNHEY and CDR2 is SMNVEV (reference sequence). Trimming removed 10 bases at V and 4 bases at J, with 23 bases between. This receptor was taken from an adult with an advanced solid tumor such as melanoma, head and neck, liver or kidney cancer. The chain couples TRBV27 to TRBJ1-5; tentatively, D is TRBD1 (5 bases). Here the sequenced sample was CD4+ or CD8+ T cells sorted from blood, taken in a trial of the OX40 agonist ivuxolimab. CDR3 protein: CATATIQGAPNQPQHF. The CDR3 DNA sequence: TGTGCCACCGCAACGATCCAGGGTGCTCCTAATCAGCCCCAGCATTTT.